A single T cell receptor (beta chain) is shown here with its context. There is no known antigen for this receptor. The input lacks base qualities; no much larger clone sits a single base away. Library preparation was by the immunoSEQ multiplex PCR assay. A mixture of 60 forward primers for TCR Vbeta segments and 13 reverse primers for TCR Jbeta segments was used in the multiplex PCR. The CDR3 region of rearranged TCR beta genes was amplified from genomic DNA by a multiplex PCR assay. The amplified TCR beta libraries were sequenced on the Illumina HiSeq System as 87-base-pair reads. On the study's bioinformatics: A later analysis counted tens of millions of unique TCR beta chains across the 650 to 700 repertoires, and some 11 million of these chains were shared by at least two donors. Raw reads were error-corrected and collapsed into unique sequences with a nearest-neighbor algorithm that merged closely related sequences to remove PCR and sequencing errors. CDR3 sequences were aligned to IMGT reference sequences to assign V, D and J gene segments. For a sequence to be retained, a match of at least six nucleotides was required to both a V gene segment and a J gene segment. Rearrangements were classified as productive when the CDR3 lacked stop codons and remained in frame with V and J, and all other rearrangements were classified as non-productive. Following IMGT convention, CDR3 was defined as the stretch from the second conserved V-encoded cysteine up to the conserved J-encoded phenylalanine. In an earlier analysis of around 540 of the donors, sequences lacking an unambiguous match to a single V gene segment were excluded. An earlier analysis of a few hundred of the donors classified V segments as functional when productive rearrangements were above 56.7% and as segregating when the standard deviation between donors was above 5%. A statistical classification framework was built to diagnose cytomegalovirus status from the catalog of TCR beta chain sequences. V and J gene assignment, in a later analysis, came from comparing TCR nucleotide sequences with IMGT/GENE-DB human TR gene sequences. Using the TCRdist pipeline, a later analysis assigned CDR3 sequences along with most-parsimonious VDJ recombination scenarios. In a later analysis, each TCR beta chain was defined by its CDR3 amino acid sequence together with its V-gene family, and reads without a unique V-gene family were excluded. A later analysis removed roughly 590 highly shared, low-generation-probability nucleotide sequences to deal with suspected cross-contamination and a sequencing artifact. In a later analysis, a clonal expansion index was calculated for each public chain from normalized within-repertoire ranks of inferred template counts. In a later analysis, generation probabilities were computed using a VDJ recombination model fitted to out-of-frame rearrangements, and the results were checked against IGoR. In a later analysis, hypergeometric tests were used to score TCR-TCR, TCR-HLA and TCR-CMV co-occurrence, with a repertoire-size bias correction applied to TCR pairs. To estimate false discovery rates, a later analysis permuted the HLA or CMV assignments 20 times. In a later analysis, co-occurring TCRs were grouped using DBSCAN, and TCRdist sequence similarity was added for clustering within HLA-allele-positive subsets. Co-occurrence clustering excluded repertoires with fewer than 30,000 or more than 120,000 public chains, plus five with anomalous nucleotide sharing. Drawn from immuneACCESS, this table holds only the in-frame rearrangements with V and J called that TCRdb kept. Clones are partly lost; checked studies trace under half to an unresolved V gene and leave the rest unexplained. D and trimming were read from the DNA, whereas the V and J calls and clone size are those reported in that table. The sample profile shows about 190,000 clones; 70% to 90% of them were found once. The biggest ten clones account for 2% to 2.5% of the sample.

In total, approximately 700 healthy bone marrow donors made up the cohort. At the time of sampling, all cohort members were nominally healthy, though unrecorded immune exposures were likely present. The donor tested CMV seronegative, placing the donor among the 350 or so seronegative members of the cohort. Every donor gave a peripheral blood sample, and the peripheral blood mononuclear cells from that sample were used for TCR beta sequencing. Genomic DNA extraction from the blood cell samples was performed with the Qiagen DNeasy Blood Extraction Kit. The sample comes from a study of cytomegalovirus exposure and HLA in healthy donors (dated by TCRdb to 2017 to 2019). Notes on the research overall: An earlier analysis of about 560 of the donors reported 276 Gb of sequence data and around 120 million unique TCR beta sequences obtained from approximately 180 million T cells. An early release covering 550 to 700 HLA-typed donors comprised around 300 gigabases of sequencing data and roughly 86 million unique TCR sequences. Of the roughly 400 genotyped donors, approximately 81% were placed in the genetic ancestry cluster associated with self-reported Caucasian donors. The aim of the study was to test whether cataloging public T cell receptors could identify signatures of past pathogen exposure. The study used immunosequencing to profile the T cell repertoires of 600 to 850 subjects and linked those repertoires to cytomegalovirus serostatus. Along with the roughly 670-subject first cohort, a separate validation cohort of over 90 different subjects was used. To predict cytomegalovirus infection status, the study brought together high-throughput TCR immunosequencing, statistical association of individual TCRs with disease status, and machine learning. In a later analysis, previously published TCR beta repertoires from 550 to 700 donors were re-analyzed and high-resolution HLA genotyping was added so that TCR occurrence patterns could be studied. Rather than using new phenotypic data, the later analysis identified candidate immune exposures from TCR beta sequences and from how often those sequences occurred across donors. An earlier analysis of several hundred of the donors applied high-throughput TCR beta sequencing to assess whether each TCR beta V gene segment acted as functional or pseudogenic. Alongside the repertoire data, information on donor age, sex, ethnicity and CMV serostatus was compiled. A later genetic analysis took genome-wide SNP genotypes for about 55% of the 666 donors and used that subset as a discovery cohort. Every repertoire in the discovery cohort had been generated on one and the same sequencing platform. Class I and class II HLA loci were covered by the typing at four-digit resolution. Typing coverage varied by locus: roughly 629-630 donors for A, B, C, DRB1 and DQB1; roughly 560 for DQA1; about 600 for DPA1; under 490 for DPB1. Because of strong linkage in the cohort, roughly five DR-DQ haplotypes were treated as single units for association and clustering. Across some 400 genotyped donors of the cohort, an average of about 240,000 unique TCR beta nucleotide sequences per donor were sequenced, and approximately 17% of those sequences were non-productive.

The study at large found these results: Most TCR sequences were observed very rarely across donors, whereas some public TCRs were present in many individuals. Because HLA typing was missing for some donors at each locus, association tests included only the typed subset. A later analysis found that most CMV-associated TCR beta chains appeared HLA-restricted, with HLA associations seemingly driven largely by CMV exposure. When HLA alleles, especially DR and DQ, strongly co-occurred, attributing TCR associations to individual alleles was difficult. Immune exposure information for the cohort was limited to CMV serostatus. Presence/absence analyses assumed roughly uniform sequencing depth across donors, an assumption that may not hold. In this cohort, only TCR beta chains were sequenced, and detectable features were limited by the absence of alpha or paired-chain data. It was suggested by the authors that the approach could potentially be generalized to other disease states and immunological phenotypes. In vitro tests confirmed that a few of the cytomegalovirus-associated TCR beta chains recognize cytomegalovirus antigens. An association between a missense DCLRE1C variant and V-gene and J-gene trimming of TCR beta chains was found in a later genetic analysis and replicated in an independent cohort. Cytomegalovirus status was reported to be diagnosed by the classifier with high specificity and sensitivity in both the original and validation cohorts. The study listed over 150 TCR beta chains as associated with cytomegalovirus. Over 15 rarely observed V segments, including chromosome 9 orphons, were excluded from the earlier analysis of 550 to 700 of the donors because counts were too low. The 87-base-pair reads could not distinguish some IMGT-functional V segments, including TRBV6-2 and TRBV6-3, so those segments were excluded. Correlated functional status among segregating V segments might be attributable to linkage disequilibrium, but an unknown experimental factor could not be ruled out. According to a later genetic analysis, donors in an Asian-associated ancestry cluster had fewer N-insertions in productive TCRs than the roughly 700-donor mean. A group of highly shared sequence variants was considered likely to be a technical artifact of the sequencing pipeline. A later analysis reported that several top co-occurrence clusters appeared linked to parvovirus B19, influenza, CMV and Epstein-Barr virus. A later analysis associated about 17,000 TCR beta sequences with specific HLA alleles at a false discovery rate of 0.05. An earlier analysis of approximately 590 of the donors showed that most TCR beta V segments appeared in productive rearrangements either about 90% or about 30% of the time, which broadly matched IMGT annotations. A later analysis found that TCR association rates varied across HLA loci, with DRB1 alleles showing the most associated TCRs and HLA-C alleles the fewest. A further reported finding was that TCR beta sequences accurately predicted the HLA-A and HLA-B alleles for most subjects in the first cohort. In a later analysis, HLA-associated TCR beta chains were found to be more clonally expanded and to have lower generation probabilities than equally common non-associated chains.

The cysteine opens and the phenylalanine closes a CDR3 of 14 amino acids. CDR3 DNA only is kept here, 42 bases in frame from base 1. CDR1 and CDR2 are read off the germline V gene (reference sequence) as LNHDA and SQIVND. The V end loses 9 bases and the J end loses 6 bases, and a stretch of 18 bases separates them. This clonotype originated in a young woman in good health and CMV-seronegative. The source material was PBMCs. In this chain, TRBV19 is recombined with TRBJ1-5, and possibly TRBD1, on 6 matching bases. The CDR3 reads as follows: CASRTDRLGQPQHF. The sequenced DNA is TGTGCCAGCAGGACCGACAGGTTGGGTCAGCCCCAGCATTTT.